This TCR beta chain emerged from a study of cytotoxic CD8 clonotypes in ibrutinib-treated CLL. This CDR3 has 14 residues. The V gene lost 1 base and the J gene lost 6 bases, with 10 bases spanning the gap. Germline-derived CDR1 and CDR2 are LNHNV and YYDKDF (reference sequence). Method: immunoSEQ multiplex PCR; TCRdb's copy keeps in-frame clones and lacks some. The table lists 130,000 or so clones, roughly 77% of them singletons. V and J are TRBV15 and TRBJ1-5; tentatively, D is TRBD1 (5 bases). The sequence came from a human donor with chronic lymphocytic leukemia. This sample comprised PBMCs, obtained after 12 months of ibrutinib treatment. CDR3 DNA sequence: TGTGCCACCAGCAGAGTTGGGGGAGTTCAGCCCCAGCATTTT. Translating it yields CATSRVGGVQPQHF.